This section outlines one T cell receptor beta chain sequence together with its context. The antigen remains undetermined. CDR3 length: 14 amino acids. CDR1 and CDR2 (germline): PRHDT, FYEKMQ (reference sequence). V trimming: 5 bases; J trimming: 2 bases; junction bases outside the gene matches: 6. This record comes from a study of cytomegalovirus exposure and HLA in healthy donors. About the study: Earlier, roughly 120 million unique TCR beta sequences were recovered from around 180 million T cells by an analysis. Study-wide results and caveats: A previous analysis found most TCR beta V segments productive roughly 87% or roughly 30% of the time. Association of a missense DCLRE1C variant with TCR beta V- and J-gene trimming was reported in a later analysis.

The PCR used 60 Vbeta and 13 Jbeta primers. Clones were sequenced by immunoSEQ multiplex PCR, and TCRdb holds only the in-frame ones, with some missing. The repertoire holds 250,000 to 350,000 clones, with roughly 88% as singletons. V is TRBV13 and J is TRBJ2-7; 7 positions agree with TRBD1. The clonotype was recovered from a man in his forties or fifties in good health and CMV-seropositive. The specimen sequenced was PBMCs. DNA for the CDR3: TGTGCCAGCAGCGGACCGGGACAGACCTACGAGCAGTACTTC. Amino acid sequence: CASSGPGQTYEQYF.